The entry below gives a single T cell receptor (beta chain) sequence along with its context. Study processing details: Amplified reference gene primers provided the basis for estimating nucleated cell counts. Repertoires were generated with immunoSEQ multiplex PCR, while TCRdb's copy carries only in-frame clones and drops some. For V, J and clone size, that table is used; D and trimming come from the DNA. Found here are 300,000 to 450,000 clones, more than 80% of them singletons; the top ten hold around 3%. The length of the CDR3 is 15 residues. The V gene's germline CDR1 is SGHTA and CDR2 FQGNSA. The ends lost 1 base at V and 4 bases at J; junction bases unmatched: 4. The entry originates in a study of blood T cell repertoires in COVID-19. Study-level background: The origin of the acute and convalescent COVID-19 samples was the United States, Italy and Spain. PBMCs, B-cell-depleted T cells, or T cells were the source of the cDNA or gDNA that made up the material.

This sequence originates from a woman in her twenties or thirties with COVID-19, enrolled during active disease. The V call is TRBV7-2, the J call TRBJ1-5; 7 bases align to TRBD1. Material for sequencing was peripheral blood. The CDR3 nucleotides are TGTGCCAGCAGCTTAGACAGGGGTGTAAATCAGCCCCAGCATTTT. This codes for CASSLDRGVNQPQHF.